This is a list of T cell receptor beta chains from one sample in a study of PD-L1 blockade in urothelial cancer. Sequenced by immunoSEQ multiplex PCR; TCRdb stores in-frame clones only, minus some. The sample gives roughly 17,000 clones, roughly nine tenths of which show up once; around 5.5% is in the top ten. This specimen was PBMCs, taken around atezolizumab (anti-PD-L1) treatment. The receptors originated from a man aged 50-59 years with urothelial cancer. Each CDR3 is given with its conserved first and last residue. Each record gives: D gene, J gene, clone size, V gene, CDR3 protein, CDR3 DNA. D genes are given only for firm matches. Clone size is not always given. Where it is, it says once, few, many or a class for expanded clones.

D gene: TRBD1; J gene: TRBJ2-5; clone size: -; V gene: TRBV9; CDR3 protein: CASSARSGTGSQETQYF; CDR3 DNA: TGTGCCAGCAGCGCCAGATCCGGGACAGGGTCCCAAGAGACCCAGTACTTC
D gene: -; J gene: TRBJ2-2; clone size: -; V gene: TRBV5-1; CDR3 protein: CASSLVNINTGELFF; CDR3 DNA: TGCGCCAGCAGCTTGGTTAATATTAACACCGGGGAGCTGTTTTTT
D gene: TRBD1; J gene: TRBJ1-1; clone size: -; V gene: TRBV19; CDR3 protein: CASSIAAQGAAATEAFF; CDR3 DNA: TGTGCCAGTAGTATAGCGGCACAGGGGGCCGCGGCCACTGAAGCTTTCTTT
D gene: TRBD2; J gene: TRBJ2-1; clone size: -; V gene: TRBV7-8; CDR3 protein: CASRPRKGTSYNEQFF; CDR3 DNA: TGTGCCAGCAGACCGAGGAAAGGGACTAGCTACAATGAGCAGTTCTTC
D gene: TRBD2; J gene: TRBJ2-3; clone size: -; V gene: TRBV9; CDR3 protein: CASSGVAGVTDTQYF; CDR3 DNA: TGTGCCAGCAGCGGAGTAGCGGGGGTCACAGATACGCAGTATTTT
D gene: TRBD1; J gene: TRBJ2-7; clone size: -; V gene: TRBV7-8; CDR3 protein: CASSPRLGTGGNEQYF; CDR3 DNA: TGTGCCAGCAGCCCCAGACTCGGGACAGGGGGCAACGAGCAGTACTTC
D gene: -; J gene: TRBJ2-6; clone size: -; V gene: TRBV7-2; CDR3 protein: CASSSSSGANVLTF; CDR3 DNA: TGTGCCAGCAGCTCCTCCTCTGGGGCCAACGTCCTGACTTTC
D gene: TRBD1; J gene: TRBJ1-3; clone size: -; V gene: TRBV9; CDR3 protein: CASSVVAGGLGNTIYF; CDR3 DNA: TGTGCCAGCAGCGTAGTCGCAGGGGGTCTCGGAAACACCATATATTTT
D gene: -; J gene: TRBJ2-7; clone size: -; V gene: TRBV21-1; CDR3 protein: CASSNRTGDYEQYF; CDR3 DNA: TGTGCCAGCAGCAATCGGACAGGTGACTACGAGCAGTACTTC
D gene: -; J gene: TRBJ2-5; clone size: -; V gene: TRBV15; CDR3 protein: CATSRGGGYKTQYF; CDR3 DNA: TGTGCCACCAGCAGAGGAGGGGGATACAAGACCCAGTACTTC
D gene: -; J gene: TRBJ1-1; clone size: once; V gene: TRBV18; CDR3 protein: CASSPDLPNTEAFF; CDR3 DNA: TGTGCCAGCTCACCAGACTTACCGAACACTGAAGCTTTCTTT
D gene: -; J gene: TRBJ2-7; clone size: -; V gene: TRBV9; CDR3 protein: CASSAGTSTYEQYF; CDR3 DNA: TGTGCCAGCAGCGCTGGGACTTCTACCTACGAGCAGTACTTC
D gene: -; J gene: TRBJ1-2; clone size: -; V gene: TRBV15; CDR3 protein: CATSLDQGYGYTF; CDR3 DNA: TGTGCCACCAGTCTCGATCAGGGCTATGGCTACACCTTC
D gene: -; J gene: TRBJ2-7; clone size: -; V gene: TRBV19; CDR3 protein: CASSIKFGQYF; CDR3 DNA: TGTGCCAGTAGTATAAAGTTCGGGCAGTACTTC